Below are 24 T cell receptor beta chains sequenced from a single sample in a study of cytomegalovirus exposure and HLA in healthy donors. Some clones are missing from TCRdb's copy, which holds only in-frame ones; the method was immunoSEQ multiplex PCR. The data hold some 210,000 clones, with over 80% observed a single time. The sample comprised PBMCs. These receptors came from a woman aged 18-29 years in good health and CMV-seronegative.

CDR3 in DNA: TGTGCCAGCATATATAGCGGGAGAGGAAGCACAGATACGCAGTATTTT. This translates into CASIYSGRGSTDTQYF. V is TRBV28 and J is TRBJ2-3, with TRBD2 identical over 9 bases. V lost 7 bases to trimming and J lost 0 bases; unmatched junction nucleotides: 8. Germline assignment: CDR1 MDHEN and CDR2 SYDVKM. This CDR3 region has 16 residues.

This rearrangement joins TRBV5-1 to TRBJ2-3; 7 positions match TRBD2. The CDR3 loop spans 15 amino acids. With V trimmed by 4 bases and J by 6 bases, 11 bases remained unmatched. Germline values: CDR1 SGHRS, CDR2 YFSETQ. CDR3 DNA sequence: TGCGCCAGCAGCCCCCGGGGGGATGGGGGGGATACGCAGTATTTT. It specifies CASSPRGDGGDTQYF.

This chain links TRBV6-5 with TRBJ2-1, with TRBD1 matching 8 bases. The CDR3 is made up of 15 amino acids. V lost 6 bases to trimming and J lost 5 bases; unmatched junction nucleotides: 9. CDR1 and CDR2 from the germline V gene are MNHEY and SVGAGI. CDR3 residues: CASRPRTGNNNEQFF. The CDR3 bases are TGTGCCAGCAGACCTCGGACAGGGAATAACAATGAGCAGTTCTTC.

The table lists this clone with a few counts. This chain joins TRBV2 and TRBJ1-5; 11 bases are a match to TRBD1. CDR1 and CDR2 from the germline V gene are SNHLY and FYNNEI. The CDR3 contains 17 residues. The V and J ends lost 5 bases and 2 bases, in that order; junction bases with no gene match: 8. The CDR3 nucleotides read TGTGCCAGCAGTCGGACAGGGGGCAAGCGAGGCAATCAGCCCCAGCATTTT. It encodes CASSRTGGKRGNQPQHF.

The chain uses TRBV6-6 and TRBJ1-1, with unresolved D. The CDR3 extends over 13 amino acids. CDR1 is MNHNY, CDR2 SVGAGI, per germline (reference sequence). V was pared by 4 bases and J by 4 bases, with 10 bases between. CDR3 in DNA: TGTGCCAGCAGTTTGGATTTCGGCACTGAAGCTTTCTTT. Its protein product is CASSLDFGTEAFF.

The chain links TRBV6-5 to TRBJ1-3; D remains unclear. Looked up from germline, CDR1 is MNHEY and CDR2 is SVGAGI. The V end was cut by 0 bases, the J end by 4 bases, with 10 bases between. This CDR3 contains 15 residues. CDR3 DNA sequence: TGTGCCAGCAGTTACTCGGATCGGGTCGGAAACACCATATATTTT. Translating it yields CASSYSDRVGNTIYF.

This clone has only a few counts. The chain recombines TRBV27 with TRBJ2-7; 8 bases align to TRBD1. This CDR3 contains 15 residues. The germline CDR1 and CDR2 sequences are MNHEY and SMNVEV (reference sequence). The V gene end was trimmed by 5 bases and the J gene end by 0 bases; junction bases not matched to a gene: 6. This chain's CDR3 is CASSPSTGASYEQYF. CDR3 DNA: TGTGCCAGCAGTCCCTCGACAGGGGCCTCCTACGAGCAGTACTTC.

The chain recombines TRBV9 with TRBJ1-3, with D tentatively TRBD1 (6 bases). This CDR3 has 14 residues. Germline V lookup: CDR1 SGDLS, CDR2 YYNGEE. Between the trimmed V and J ends, which lost 3 bases and 2 bases, there was a span of 9 bases. The chain's CDR3 is CASSAGDPGNTIYF. Written as DNA, the CDR3 is TGTGCCAGCAGCGCAGGGGATCCTGGAAACACCATATATTTT.

This chain uses TRBV5-1 with TRBJ2-7; tentatively, D is TRBD1 (5 bases). Germline V lookup: CDR1 SGHRS, CDR2 YFSETQ. This CDR3 is built from 18 residues. V lost 3 bases, J lost 3 bases, and 25 bases lay in between. The CDR3 region has the DNA TGCGCCAGCAGCTGGAGTCAGGGTGGGGCTAACCAAGGCTACGAGCAGTACTTC. Residues: CASSWSQGGANQGYEQYF.

V usage is TRBV6-1 and J usage is TRBJ2-7, with D perhaps being TRBD1 or TRBD2 (5 bases each). The CDR3 has 13 residues. The ends were cut back, 0 bases at V and 6 bases at J, with 9 bases in the middle. Germline assignment: CDR1 MNHNS and CDR2 SASEGT. The CDR3 DNA sequence: TGTGCCAGCAGTGAAGCTAGAGGGACCGAGCAGTACTTC. This translates into CASSEARGTEQYF.

The CDR3 DNA reads as TGCGCCAGCAGCTCTCGGGAACGGACAGGGGGCTTAGCCTACGAGCAGTACTTC. Translating it yields CASSSRERTGGLAYEQYF. This rearrangement joins TRBV5-1 to TRBJ2-7; 11 bases match TRBD1. The CDR3 runs 18 residues. With 3 bases clipped from V and 2 bases from J, the junction kept 13 bases outside the gene matches. The germline CDR1 and CDR2 sequences are SGHRS and YFSETQ.

The chain joins TRBV29-1 to TRBJ2-6, with D hard to call. In germline, CDR1 is SQVTM, CDR2 ANQGSEA. The V end lost 3 bases, the J end lost 0 bases, and 9 bases lay between the germline ends. This CDR3 spans 15 amino acids. CDR3 in DNA: TGCAGCGTTGACACCAGCGTCTCTGGGGCCAACGTCCTGACTTTC. It translates to CSVDTSVSGANVLTF.

The V and J genes are TRBV7-6 and TRBJ2-2, with TRBD2 identical over 16 bases. The CDR3 covers 18 residues. Germline V gene data show CDR1 as SGHVS and CDR2 as FNYEAQ. After removal of 4 bases from V and 0 bases from J, the junction contained 2 bases not matched to a gene. The CDR3 reads CASSSGLAGGSNTGELFF. As DNA, the CDR3 is TGTGCCAGCAGCTCGGGACTAGCGGGGGGGTCGAACACCGGGGAGCTGTTTTTT.

This clone has just a few counts. The V and J genes are TRBV19 and TRBJ2-5; no clear D gene. CDR1 is LNHDA, CDR2 SQIVND, per germline (reference sequence). Trimming cost V 10 bases and J 5 bases, with 11 bases left between them. The CDR3 extends over 11 amino acids. The CDR3 sequence: CATERWETQYF. In nucleotides, the CDR3 is TGTGCCACGGAGAGGTGGGAGACCCAGTACTTC.

For the CDR3, the DNA is TGTGCCAGCCCGATGGACAGGGTAGGACAGACCCAGTACTTC. Translated: CASPMDRVGQTQYF. The chain links TRBV2 to TRBJ2-5, with 8 positions matching TRBD1. CDR3 size: 14 residues. Germline trimming cut 8 bases from V and 6 bases from J; bases unmatched to any gene: 11. Germline V CDR1 and CDR2: SNHLY, FYNNEI.

The genes are TRBV5-1 and TRBJ2-3; 11 bases match TRBD2. This CDR3 has 17 amino acids. Germline CDR1 and CDR2: SGHRS and YFSETQ. V lost 0 bases, J lost 6 bases, and 9 bases stayed unmatched. CDR3: CASSLAASGRFSDTQYF. In DNA, the CDR3 is TGCGCCAGCAGCTTGGCGGCTAGCGGGAGGTTTTCGGATACGCAGTATTTT.

V is TRBV29-1 and J is TRBJ1-2; 7 nucleotides agree with TRBD1. This CDR3 is built from 17 residues. In germline, CDR1 is SQVTM, CDR2 ANQGSEA. The trim removed 5 bases at V and 5 bases at J, leaving 20 bases unmatched. The DNA of the CDR3 is TGCAGCGTTACCACAGGGGAATGGTCGTCTCCCGTTTATGGCTACACCTTC. This sequence encodes CSVTTGEWSSPVYGYTF.

The chain combines TRBV11-3 with TRBJ2-2; D gene unclear. The CDR3 consists of 15 residues. Germline loops: CDR1 SGHNT, CDR2 YENEEA. The V and J ends lost 3 bases and 4 bases respectively, with 12 bases between them. This CDR3 reads CASSFSIRGTGELFF. The CDR3 nucleotides are TGTGCCAGCAGCTTCTCCATTCGCGGCACCGGGGAGCTGTTTTTT.

Only one count was recorded for this clone. V and J are TRBV12-1 and TRBJ2-1; the DNA was not used to check the table's D call, TRBD2. TRBV12-1 is deemed a pseudogene. The CDR3 consists of 18 residues. The CDR3 bases are TGTGCCAGCAGCCCCCGACCGACTAGCGGAGGACTCTACAATGAGCAGTTCTTC. Translating it yields CASSPRPTSGGLYNEQFF.

J is TRBJ1-1 and V is TRBV6-1; weak D call: TRBD1 (6 bases). CDR1 MNHNS and CDR2 SASEGT come from the germline V gene. The CDR3 is 14 amino acids. V lost 2 bases and J 4 bases, leaving 11 bases between the germline ends. The CDR3 region has the DNA TGTGCCAGCAGTGAACGGGGGCAGGGCACTGAAGCTTTCTTT. Protein sequence: CASSERGQGTEAFF.

This chain uses TRBV30 with TRBJ2-7, with a weak D call TRBD2 (6 bases). Trimming removed 4 bases at V and 0 bases at J, with 19 bases between. This CDR3 is 16 amino acids long. Germline-derived CDR1 and CDR2 are GTSNPN and SVGIG (reference sequence). CDR3 nucleotides: TGTGCCTGGAACCCCTCTTGGGCTAGCGCCTCCTACGAGCAGTACTTC. Protein sequence: CAWNPSWASASYEQYF.

The gene calls are TRBV6-1 and TRBJ1-3; D is uncertain. Germline V lookup: CDR1 MNHNS, CDR2 SASEGT. V shed 6 bases and J shed 0 bases, with 12 bases lying between them. This CDR3 has 15 amino acids. DNA of the CDR3: TGTGCCAGCAGGGTGGGTACCCGCTCTGGAAACACCATATATTTT. Translated, it gives CASRVGTRSGNTIYF.

The rearrangement links TRBV25-1 to TRBJ2-7, with a possible D match to TRBD1 (6 bases). Trimming pared 6 bases from V and 4 bases from J, leaving 16 bases between. The germline V gene has CDR1 MGHDK and CDR2 SYGVNS. The CDR3 length is 14 residues. CDR3 protein: CASSPRDKIYEQYF. The CDR3 DNA reads TGTGCCAGCAGCCCCCGGGACAAGATATACGAGCAGTACTTC.

The chain employs TRBV30 and TRBJ2-7, with TRBD1 as a possible D gene (6 bases). Trimming removed 3 bases at V and 1 base at J, with 16 bases between. Germline V gene lookup returns CDR1 GTSNPN and CDR2 SVGIG (reference sequence). The CDR3 has 15 residues. The CDR3 coding sequence is TGTGCCTGGAGCTATGGGGGAAGGGGGTCCTACGAGCAGTACTTC. This sequence encodes CAWSYGGRGSYEQYF.